The present entry profiles one T cell receptor beta chain with its context. The junction had 3 bases not matched to a gene; V was cut back by 4 bases and J by 4 bases. The length of the CDR3 is 14 residues. Germline V gives CDR1 SGHRS, CDR2 YFSETQ. The data originate from a study of CD8 T cells in Susac syndrome. RNA totalling about 0.45 to 1 ug underwent reverse transcription with random hexamers. TCR beta CDR3 was amplified by immunoSEQ covering 54 Vbeta and 13 Jbeta. Each CDR3 protein gets one entry after TCRdb re-called the immunoSEQ multiplex PCR reads with MiXCR. The profile covers about 130,000 distinct CDR3 sequences, with about 95% appearing a single time and roughly 0.11% taken by the ten largest.

V gene TRBV5-1 combines with J gene TRBJ2-5; 11 bases match TRBD1. The sample was CD4+ T cells from PBMCs. This receptor was identified in a human donor in good health. CDR3 DNA sequence: TGCGCCAGCAGCACCGGGACAGGGGGAGAGACCCAGTACTTC. Translation gives CASSTGTGGETQYF.